This is a list of T cell receptor beta chains from one sample in a study of blood T cell repertoires in COVID-19. Clones were read by immunoSEQ multiplex PCR, and TCRdb kept only the in-frame ones, dropping some. The sample carries hundreds of thousands of clones, roughly 89% recorded once. What was sequenced was peripheral blood. The source of these receptors is a man younger than 30 with COVID-19, enrolled during active disease. CDR3s include the opening cysteine and the closing phenylalanine or tryptophan. The D gene is left open where the match is weak. Size is stated for part of the rows, as once, few or many counts, or as a class when the clone is expanded.

J: TRBJ1-4
D: TRBD1
length: 14
V: TRBV27
size: .
DNA: TGTGCCAGCAGTTTTGAGGGACAGGGTGGGAAACTGTTTTTT
CDR3: CASSFEGQGGKLFF

J: TRBJ1-2
D: .
length: 14
V: TRBV11-2
size: few
DNA: TGTGCCAGCAGCTTTGTCGGACAGCACTATGGCTACACCTTC
CDR3: CASSFVGQHYGYTF

J: TRBJ1-6
D: .
length: 13
V: TRBV6-1
size: once
DNA: TGTGCCAGCAGTGATAGTAGTGGTTCACCCCTCCACTTT
CDR3: CASSDSSGSPLHF

J: TRBJ2-7
D: .
length: 15
V: TRBV7-2
size: .
DNA: TGTGCCAGCAGCACCCAGGGACTGATCTCCTACGAGCAGTACTTC
CDR3: CASSTQGLISYEQYF

J: TRBJ1-3
D: .
length: 14
V: TRBV7-9
size: few
DNA: TGTGCCAGCGACGCGGGGGGTGCTGGAAACACCATATATTTT
CDR3: CASDAGGAGNTIYF

J: TRBJ2-7
D: TRBD2
length: 14
V: TRBV24-1
size: .
DNA: TGTGCCACCAGTGAAAGCGGGAGCGGCTACGAGCAGTACTTC
CDR3: CATSESGSGYEQYF

J: TRBJ2-3
D: .
length: 11
V: TRBV2
size: .
DNA: TGTGCCAGCCAGAACAGGGATACGCAGTATTTT
CDR3: CASQNRDTQYF

J: TRBJ2-2
D: .
length: 15
V: TRBV5-4
size: .
DNA: TGTGCCAGCAGCTTGGCCTTAGCGAGCACCGGGGAGCTGTTTTTT
CDR3: CASSLALASTGELFF

J: TRBJ2-1
D: TRBD1
length: 14
V: TRBV5-8
size: .
DNA: TGTGCCAGCAGCCCCGACCGGGACAGGGGTTTTGTGTTCTTC
CDR3: CASSPDRDRGFVFF

J: TRBJ2-7
D: TRBD1
length: 13
V: TRBV10-3
size: .
DNA: TGTGCCATCAGCCCGGGACAGGGGGACGAGCAGTACTTC
CDR3: CAISPGQGDEQYF

J: TRBJ1-1
D: TRBD1
length: 15
V: TRBV2
size: .
DNA: TGTGCCAGCAGTGCTCGGACAGGGAGGGGAACTGAAGCTTTCTTT
CDR3: CASSARTGRGTEAFF

J: TRBJ2-7
D: TRBD1
length: 15
V: TRBV4-1
size: once
DNA: TGCGCCAGCAGCCAAGGGCAGGGGGTGACCTACGAGCAGTACTTC
CDR3: CASSQGQGVTYEQYF

J: TRBJ2-1
D: .
length: 17
V: TRBV3-1/TRBV3-2
size: .
DNA: TGTGCCAGCAGCCAAGATTGGCTAGCCCACTCCTACAATGAGCAGTTCTTC
CDR3: CASSQDWLAHSYNEQFF

J: TRBJ1-2
D: .
length: 15
V: TRBV7-9
size: .
DNA: TGTGCCAGCAAGGCGGGTCCCGAAGCTAACTATGGCTACACCTTC
CDR3: CASKAGPEANYGYTF

J: TRBJ1-2
D: .
length: 13
V: TRBV28
size: .
DNA: TGTGCCAGCAGTTTAAATCATATCCGGGGCTACACCTTC
CDR3: CASSLNHIRGYTF

J: TRBJ2-7
D: .
length: 11
V: TRBV30
size: .
DNA: TGTGCCTGGGCTGGACAGTACGAGCAGTACTTC
CDR3: CAWAGQYEQYF

J: TRBJ2-4
D: TRBD2
length: 16
V: TRBV3-1/TRBV3-2
size: .
DNA: TGTGCCAGCAGCCAAGACCTAGCGGGAGCCAAAAACATTCAGTACTTC
CDR3: CASSQDLAGAKNIQYF

J: TRBJ1-6
D: TRBD1
length: 15
V: TRBV30
size: .
DNA: TGTGCCTGGAGTCCTCAGGGGGCGCATAATTCACCCCTCCACTTT
CDR3: CAWSPQGAHNSPLHF

J: TRBJ2-1
D: .
length: 15
V: TRBV10-1
size: .
DNA: TGCGCCAGCAGTGATCAATTTACTTCCTACAATGAGCAGTTCTTC
CDR3: CASSDQFTSYNEQFF

J: TRBJ2-6
D: TRBD1
length: 19
V: TRBV4-2
size: .
DNA: TGTGCCAGCAGCCAAGACACTCGGCAGGGGGCGTTCGGGGCCAACGTCCTGACTTTC
CDR3: CASSQDTRQGAFGANVLTF

J: TRBJ2-5
D: .
length: 13
V: TRBV27
size: .
DNA: TGTGCCAGCAGTTTTAGGGGCGAAGAGACCCAGTACTTC
CDR3: CASSFRGEETQYF

J: TRBJ2-3
D: .
length: 15
V: TRBV18
size: .
DNA: TGTGCCAGCTCGGGCCCCGAATTCGGCACAGATACGCAGTATTTT
CDR3: CASSGPEFGTDTQYF